What follows are 11 T cell receptor beta chains derived from one specimen sequenced in a study of prognosis after radiotherapy for stage I lung cancer. The authors amplified TCR beta CDR3 from genomic DNA using two-round multiplex PCR. Amplification during the initial PCR round employed primers specific to each TRBV and TRBJ gene. MiXCR, run by TCRdb on the multiplex PCR reads, gives a single entry per CDR3 protein. The data contain approximately 23,000 distinct CDR3 sequences, 35% to 45% of them singletons. The specimen was PBMCs, collected before or after stereotactic body radiation therapy (not recorded which). All receptors come from a donor older than 45 with non-small cell lung cancer.

This clonotype showed up many times. The rearrangement joins TRBV4-1 to TRBJ1-3; D remains ambiguous. V was pared by 4 bases and J by 4 bases, with 11 bases between. Germline lookup yields CDR1 MGHRA and CDR2 YSYEKL. The CDR3 extends over 14 amino acids. The CDR3 loop reads CASSRQDSGNTIYF. In nucleotides, the CDR3 is TGCGCCAGCAGCCGTCAGGATTCGGGAAACACCATATATTTT.

This clonotype was recorded many times. This chain uses TRBV20-1 with TRBJ1-5; D ambiguous. CDR1 is DFQATT, CDR2 SNEGSKA, per germline (reference sequence). This CDR3 comprises 17 residues. Trimming removed 4 bases at V and 0 bases at J, with 19 bases between. CDR3 DNA sequence: TGCAGTGCTAAGGAAATAGGGAAGGCTTATAGCAATCAGCCCCAGCATTTT. It is translated as CSAKEIGKAYSNQPQHF.

This chain uses TRBV30 with TRBJ2-3, with D tentatively TRBD1 (5 bases). In germline, CDR1 is GTSNPN, CDR2 SVGIG (reference sequence). V was cut by 0 bases and J by 1 base, with 23 bases left in between. The CDR3 consists of 19 residues. The CDR3 coding sequence is TGTGCCTGGAGTGTCGGTCTGATGCTCGGACATCTTGGCACAGATACGCAGTATTTT. Protein: CAWSVGLMLGHLGTDTQYF.

The table lists this clonotype with many counts. The CDR3 region is CASSLFPSREQYF. The CDR3, as DNA: TGCGCCAGCAGCTTGTTCCCTAGCCGCGAGCAGTACTTC. The gene calls are TRBV5-1 and TRBJ2-7; D perhaps matches TRBD2 (5 bases). The CDR3 is 13 residues long. Trimming removed 1 base at V and 6 bases at J, with 11 bases between. Germline V gives CDR1 SGHRS, CDR2 YFSETQ.

This clonotype has ten or more counts. V gene TRBV27 combines with J gene TRBJ1-1, with TRBD1 identical over 10 bases. CDR3 length: 16 residues. CDR1 is MNHEY, CDR2 SMNVEV, per germline (reference sequence). V gave up 5 bases and J gave up 3 bases; unmatched junction bases: 9. The CDR3 region has the DNA TGTGCCAGCAGTCCCGGACAGGGGGTTGAGGACACTGAAGCTTTCTTT. This translates into CASSPGQGVEDTEAFF.

The gene calls are TRBV7-2 and TRBJ1-2, with D possibly being TRBD1 (5 bases). The CDR3 is 13 residues long. The ends were cut back, 5 bases at V and 3 bases at J, with 10 bases in the middle. From germline, CDR1 is SGHTA and CDR2 FQGNSA. The CDR3 protein is CASSVTVDYGYTF. DNA for the CDR3: TGTGCCAGCAGCGTGACAGTGGACTATGGCTACACCTTC. The complete variable domain, with remaining parts taken from reference TRBV7-2 and TRBJ1-2, reads GAGVSQSPSNKVTEKGKDVELRCDPISGHTALYWYRQSLGQGLEFLIYFQGNSAPDKSGLPSDRFSAERTGGSVSTLTIQRTQQEDSAVYLCASSVTVDYGYTFGSGTRLTVV.

This clonotype showed up many times. V and J are TRBV7-9 and TRBJ1-2; D perhaps matches TRBD1 (6 bases). Trimming took 2 bases from V and 3 from J, leaving 10 bases between them. The CDR3 runs 14 residues. The V gene's germline CDR1 is SEHNR and CDR2 FQNEAQ (reference sequence). CDR3 in amino acids: CASSLSQGYYGYTF. CDR3 bases: TGTGCCAGCAGCTTATCCCAGGGGTACTATGGCTACACCTTC.

This clonotype was found many times. V usage is TRBV6-5 and J usage is TRBJ2-1, with a possible D match to TRBD1 (6 bases). V was trimmed by 0 bases and J by 8 bases, leaving 11 bases between them. The CDR3 loop spans 14 amino acids. Germline-derived CDR1 and CDR2 are MNHEY and SVGAGI. The CDR3 spells CASSYSDHRDEQFF. Written as DNA, the CDR3 is TGTGCCAGCAGTTACTCGGACCACAGGGATGAGCAGTTCTTC.

The rearrangement uses TRBV20-1 and TRBJ2-5; the D is unclear. The CDR3 loop spans 14 amino acids. V was pared by 4 bases and J by 1 base, with 13 bases between. Germline CDR1 reads DFQATT; CDR2 reads SNEGSKA (reference sequence). Here the CDR3 DNA reads TGCAGTGCTATACTAACTATGGTCCAAGAGACCCAGTACTTC. Translated: CSAILTMVQETQYF.

This clonotype was seen at least ten times. Mismatch with germline at one junction end may stem from a read error. The chain has TRBV20-1 and TRBJ2-1; no clear D gene. This CDR3 spans 16 amino acids. The V gene's germline CDR1 is DFQATT and CDR2 SNEGSKA (reference sequence). The CDR3 DNA is TGCAGCGCTAGTGGCCCCGCGACGAGCTCCTACAATGAGCAGTTCTTC. Encoded protein: CSASGPATSSYNEQFF.

This clonotype has ten or more counts. This chain connects TRBV28 to TRBJ1-4; D is perhaps TRBD1 (6 bases). Trimming left V 6 bases short and J 0 bases short, with 14 bases between. This CDR3 has 16 amino acids. Looked up from germline, CDR1 is MDHEN and CDR2 is SYDVKM. CDR3 DNA sequence: TGTGCCAGCAGCCTACAGGGCTCCTCAACTAATGAAAAACTGTTTTTT. As protein: CASSLQGSSTNEKLFF.